This TCR beta chain comes out of a study of cytomegalovirus exposure and HLA in healthy donors. CDR1 SGHKS and CDR2 YYEKEE come from the germline V gene (reference sequence). The CDR3 consists of 14 residues. Trimming cost V 4 bases and J 1 base, with 11 bases left between them. It was with 60 Vbeta and 13 Jbeta primers that the PCR ran. The data were produced by immunoSEQ multiplex PCR, yet TCRdb's version contains in-frame clones alone and is incomplete. The profile shows tens of thousands of clones, roughly three quarters of them singletons. Material for sequencing was PBMCs. The chain recombines TRBV5-5 with TRBJ1-1; D might be TRBD1 (6 bases). The source of this sequence is a woman in her 40s in good health and CMV-seronegative. In DNA form, the CDR3 reads TGTGCCAGCAGCCCCGGGGGGGCGAACACTGAAGCTTTCTTT. It yields the protein CASSPGGANTEAFF.